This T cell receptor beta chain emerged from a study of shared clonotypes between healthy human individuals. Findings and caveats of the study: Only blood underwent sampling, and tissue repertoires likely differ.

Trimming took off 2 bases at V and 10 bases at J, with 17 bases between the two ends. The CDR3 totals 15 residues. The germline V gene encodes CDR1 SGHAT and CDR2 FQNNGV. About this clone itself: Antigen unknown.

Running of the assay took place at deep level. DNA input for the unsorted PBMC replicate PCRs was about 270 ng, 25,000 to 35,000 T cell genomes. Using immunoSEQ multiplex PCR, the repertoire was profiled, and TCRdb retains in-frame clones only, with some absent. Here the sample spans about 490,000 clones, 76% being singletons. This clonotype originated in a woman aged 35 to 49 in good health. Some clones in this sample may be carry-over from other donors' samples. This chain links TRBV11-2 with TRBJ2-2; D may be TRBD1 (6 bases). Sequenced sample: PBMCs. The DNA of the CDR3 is TGTGCCAGCAGCTTACAGGGGTTAGGGGCCGAGGAGCTGTTTTTT. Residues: CASSLQGLGAEELFF.